This TCR beta chain was found in a study of neurological immune-mediated disorders. The trim removed 3 bases at V and 4 bases at J, leaving 9 bases unmatched. This CDR3 is built from 15 residues. CDR1 is SGHTA and CDR2 is FQGNSA in the germline V gene. About this clonotype itself: A much larger clone differs by one base, so this may be a read error.

With 10-nucleotide random UMIs, 5'RACE was used to make the cDNA. Sequencing runs each generated in excess of 160 million TCR-beta sequences derived from 15-18 subjects. Each CDR3 protein is one row after TCRdb ran MiXCR on the 5' RACE reads. The profile shows about 66,000 distinct CDR3 sequences, 3.5% to 5% of them singletons. Sequenced: PBMCs. The rearrangement links TRBV7-2 to TRBJ2-7, with TRBD1 identical over 7 bases. This receptor was obtained from a man in his thirties or forties with multiple sclerosis. CDR3 coding DNA: TGTGCCAGCAGCTTCTGGGGACAGACATCATACGAGCAGTACTTC. Encoded protein: CASSFWGQTSYEQYF. The full variable domain, its missing parts supplied by reference TRBV7-2 and TRBJ2-7, is GAGVSQSPSNKVTEKGKDVELRCDPISGHTALYWYRQSLGQGLEFLIYFQGNSAPDKSGLPSDRFSAERTGGSVSTLTIQRTQQEDSAVYLCASSFWGQTSYEQYFGPGTRLTVT.